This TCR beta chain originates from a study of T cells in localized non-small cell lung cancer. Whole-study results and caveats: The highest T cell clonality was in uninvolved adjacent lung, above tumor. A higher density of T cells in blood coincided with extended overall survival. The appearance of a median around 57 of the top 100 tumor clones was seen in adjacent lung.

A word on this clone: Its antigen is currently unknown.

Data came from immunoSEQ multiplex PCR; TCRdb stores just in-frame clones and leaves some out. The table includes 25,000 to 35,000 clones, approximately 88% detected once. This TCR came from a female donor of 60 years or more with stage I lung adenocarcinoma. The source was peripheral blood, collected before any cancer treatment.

The CDR3 nucleotides read TGTGCCAGCAGCTTGTTCAGTATTTTTCTCGAGACCCAGTACTTC. Its protein product is CASSLFSIFLETQYF. The chain is built from TRBV5-6 and TRBJ2-5; D ambiguous. Germline V CDR1 and CDR2: SGHDT, YYEEEE. The CDR3 is 15 residues long. Trimming took 1 base from V and 5 from J, leaving 15 bases between them.